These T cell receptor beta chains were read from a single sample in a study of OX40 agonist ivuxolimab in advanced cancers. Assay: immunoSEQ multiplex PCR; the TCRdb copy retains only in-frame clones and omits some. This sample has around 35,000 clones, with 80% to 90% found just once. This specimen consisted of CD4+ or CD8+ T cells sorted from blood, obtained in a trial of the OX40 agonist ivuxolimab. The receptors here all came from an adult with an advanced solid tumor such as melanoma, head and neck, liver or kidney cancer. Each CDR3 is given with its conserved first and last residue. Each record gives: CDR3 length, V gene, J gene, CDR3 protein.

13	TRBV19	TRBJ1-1	CASSIWRDTEAFF
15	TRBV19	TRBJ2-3	CASRGTGIESDTQYF
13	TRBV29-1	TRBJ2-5	CSVKLQGTETQYF
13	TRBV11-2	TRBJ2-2	CASSPSTTGELFF
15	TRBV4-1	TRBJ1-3	CASSPVGWSGNTIYF
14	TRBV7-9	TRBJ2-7	CASSLELDRGEQYF
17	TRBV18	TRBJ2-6	CASSPDTGGAGANVLTF
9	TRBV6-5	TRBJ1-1	CAPPGEAFF
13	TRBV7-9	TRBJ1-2	CASSRTGIGGYTF
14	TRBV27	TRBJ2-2	CATQSGLITGELFF
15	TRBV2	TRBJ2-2	CASRADRQFTGELFF
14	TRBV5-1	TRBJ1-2	CASRDDSESYGYTF
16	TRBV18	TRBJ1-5	CASSPTEGGGKQPQHF
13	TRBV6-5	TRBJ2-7	CASSAARAYEQYF
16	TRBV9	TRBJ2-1	CASSVVPSGGYNEQFF
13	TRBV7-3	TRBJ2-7	CASSRTFLGRQYF
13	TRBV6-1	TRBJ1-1	CASNRQRNTEAFF
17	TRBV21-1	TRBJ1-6	CASSNPGGSSYNSPLHF
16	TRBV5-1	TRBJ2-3	CASSGQPSGGGDTQYF
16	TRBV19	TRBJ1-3	CASWDGRGNSGNTIYF
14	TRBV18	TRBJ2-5	CASSPQSGGETQYF
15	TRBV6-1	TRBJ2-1	CASSEYAGVANEQFF
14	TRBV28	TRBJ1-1	CASSSYRVNTEAFF
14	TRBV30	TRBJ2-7	CAWMKLAGHYEQYF
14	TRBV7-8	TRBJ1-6	CASSLATTGASLHF
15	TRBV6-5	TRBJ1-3	CASRRDARDGNTIYF
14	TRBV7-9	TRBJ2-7	CASSPGQGYHEQYF
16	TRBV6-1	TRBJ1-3	CASSEFGTGVGNTIYF
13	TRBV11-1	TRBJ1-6	CASSRTRNSPLHF
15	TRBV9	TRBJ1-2	CASSVGGNRGEGYTF
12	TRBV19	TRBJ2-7	CATTTRQGEQYF
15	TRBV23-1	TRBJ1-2	CASSQRTGDYYGYTF
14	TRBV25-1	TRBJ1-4	CASRPGTGEEKLFF